The rows below give T cell receptor beta chains drawn from one sample of a study of blood T cell repertoires in COVID-19. TCRdb's table, derived via immunoSEQ multiplex PCR, lists solely in-frame clones and lacks some. The sample contains about 130,000 clones, around 81% of which appear only once. The sample was peripheral blood. These receptors were taken from a woman between 50 and 59 years old with acute or convalescent COVID-19. Each CDR3 is given with its conserved first and last residue. Fields, in order: CDR3 length, V gene, J gene, clone size, D gene, CDR3 DNA, CDR3 protein. The D gene is left open where the match is weak. The size field is filled for only some rows; it gives once, few, many or a size class.

16	TRBV11-3	TRBJ2-3	few	NA	TGTGCCAGCAGCTCCGGACAGGGAGGGCGCACAGATACGCAGTATTTT	CASSSGQGGRTDTQYF
15	TRBV9	TRBJ1-3	NA	NA	TGTGCCAGCAGCGTAGGGCCAGGGTCTGGAAACACCATATATTTT	CASSVGPGSGNTIYF
15	TRBV19	TRBJ1-2	few	TRBD1	TGTGCCAGTAGGGACGGACAGGGGCGCCCCTATGGCTACACCTTC	CASRDGQGRPYGYTF
15	TRBV15	TRBJ1-2	NA	TRBD1	TGTGCCACCAGCACAACAATGACAGGGCCCTATGGCTACACCTTC	CATSTTMTGPYGYTF
16	TRBV11-1	TRBJ2-5	NA	TRBD1	TGTGCCAGCAGCCCCGGGACAGGGGGCAATCGAGAGACCCAGTACTTC	CASSPGTGGNRETQYF
13	TRBV11-2	TRBJ2-6	NA	NA	TGTGCCAGCAGCTTAGGTCAAACCAACGTCCTGACTTTC	CASSLGQTNVLTF
15	TRBV30	TRBJ1-4	few	NA	TGTGCCTGGACTCTTTCCGGGGGAAATAATGAAAAACTGTTTTTT	CAWTLSGGNNEKLFF
14	TRBV15	TRBJ1-2	NA	NA	TGTGCCACCAGCAGAGATAGAGAAGTTGGTGGCTACACCTTC	CATSRDREVGGYTF
16	TRBV29-1	TRBJ1-2	NA	TRBD1	TGCAGCGTTGTGGTCAGCCGGGGACAGGGGGCAAATGGCTACACCTTC	CSVVVSRGQGANGYTF
13	TRBV18	TRBJ1-2	NA	NA	TGTGCCAGCTCACGGGGGGGAGACTATGGCTACACCTTC	CASSRGGDYGYTF
13	TRBV11-1	TRBJ2-7	once	NA	TGTGCCAGCAGCAGGGACTTCGCCTACGAGCAGTACTTC	CASSRDFAYEQYF
15	TRBV2	TRBJ1-5	NA	NA	TGTGCCAGCAGAACGGACAGTAATAGCAATCAGCCCCAGCATTTT	CASRTDSNSNQPQHF
12	TRBV28	TRBJ1-2	NA	NA	TGTGCCATAGGGAGGGGTAACTATGGCTACACCTTC	CAIGRGNYGYTF
12	TRBV30	TRBJ1-2	NA	NA	TGTGCCTGGAGTGTACGGAGGTATGGCTACACCTTC	CAWSVRRYGYTF
16	TRBV4-2	TRBJ1-4	NA	NA	TGTGCCAGCAGCCAACGGCAGGCTCTGGCTAATGAAAAACTGTTTTTT	CASSQRQALANEKLFF
15	TRBV6-6	TRBJ1-2	NA	NA	TGTGCCAGCAGTCCCGACAGGCTAACTAACTATGGCTACACCTTC	CASSPDRLTNYGYTF
15	TRBV5-1	TRBJ2-3	NA	NA	TGCGCCAGCAGCTTTCCGGAGTCTAGCACAGATACGCAGTATTTT	CASSFPESSTDTQYF